Shown below are 25 T cell receptor beta chains from a single sample sequenced in a study of cytomegalovirus exposure and HLA in healthy donors (dated by TCRdb to 2017 to 2019). The library was built by means of the immunoSEQ multiplex PCR assay. For the multiplex PCR, a mixture combining 60 forward primers for TCR Vbeta segments and 13 reverse primers for TCR Jbeta segments was used. TCRdb stores this immuneACCESS table with in-frame sequences only. Part of the clones is absent; in the studies checked, under half of the shortfall reflects unresolved V genes, and no reason is known for the rest. The sample has 100,000 to 150,000 clones on record, more than 70% of them singletons. The ten largest make up 0.94% of the sample. Input material: PBMCs. All receptors derive from a woman aged 55 to 70 in good health and CMV-seronegative.

The V and J genes are TRBV2 and TRBJ2-3, with a weak D call TRBD2 (7 bases). V was pared by 8 bases and J by 1 base, with 16 bases between. This CDR3 spans 15 amino acids. Germline V gene lookup returns CDR1 SNHLY and CDR2 FYNNEI. The CDR3 DNA is TGTGCCAGCTGCCGGGGGCTAGCGGGCACAGATACGCAGTATTTT. Amino acid sequence: CASCRGLAGTDTQYF.

This clone was seen more than once but under ten times. The V call is TRBV4-1, the J call TRBJ1-5, with 9 bases aligning to TRBD1. Germline CDR1 reads MGHRA; CDR2 reads YSYEKL. CDR3 length: 18 residues. V lost 0 bases and J lost 2; bases outside the gene matches: 8. The CDR3 protein is CASSQDPLDRGGNQPQHF. The CDR3, as DNA: TGCGCCAGCAGCCAAGATCCCCTTGACAGGGGGGGCAATCAGCCCCAGCATTTT.

The genes are TRBV28 and TRBJ2-1, with 8 bases lining up with TRBD2. CDR1 and CDR2 from the germline V gene are MDHEN and SYDVKM. After removal of 3 bases from V and 5 bases from J, the junction contained 6 bases not matched to a gene. The CDR3 extends over 15 amino acids. CDR3 region: CASSFTGGPNNEQFF. The CDR3 DNA reads as TGTGCCAGCAGTTTTACGGGAGGGCCGAACAATGAGCAGTTCTTC.

This clone turned up a few times. The chain uses TRBV6-1 and TRBJ1-4, with D perhaps TRBD1 (6 bases). In germline, CDR1 is MNHNS, CDR2 SASEGT. Trimming removed 6 bases from V and 4 bases from J, with 15 bases in between. The CDR3 length is 15 residues. DNA of the CDR3: TGTGCCAGCAGCCCCAACAGGGCCAGTAATGAAAAACTGTTTTTT. Its protein product is CASSPNRASNEKLFF.

The chain recombines TRBV6-1 with TRBJ1-3; possible D gene TRBD1, 5 bases. The CDR3 contains 14 residues. Germline V gene sequence: CDR1 MNHNS, CDR2 SASEGT. Trimming took off 3 bases at V and 4 bases at J, with 10 bases between the two ends. CDR3 in amino acids: CASSDSGGGNTIYF. The DNA of the CDR3 is TGTGCCAGCAGTGATTCGGGGGGAGGAAACACCATATATTTT.

V is TRBV2 and J is TRBJ2-2, with unresolved D. The CDR3 extends over 12 amino acids. Trimming removed 2 bases from V and 7 bases from J, with 5 bases in between. Per the germline V gene, CDR1 is SNHLY and CDR2 is FYNNEI. The DNA of the CDR3 is TGTGCCAGCAGTGAACCCGGCGGGGAGCTGTTTTTT. This gives the protein CASSEPGGELFF.

The chain combines TRBV29-1 with TRBJ2-7, with 8 bases lining up with TRBD2. The CDR3 covers 15 residues. CDR1 is SQVTM, CDR2 ANQGSEA, per germline. The V gene end was trimmed by 5 bases and the J gene end by 2 bases; junction bases not matched to a gene: 11. CDR3 bases: TGCAGCGTTCCCAGCGGGAGAGGCACCCCCTACGAGCAGTACTTC. Its translation: CSVPSGRGTPYEQYF.

The chain recombines TRBV18 with TRBJ1-1, with 9 nucleotides matching TRBD1. The CDR3 spans 12 residues. V lost 6 bases, J lost 11 bases, and 7 bases stayed unmatched. Germline CDR1 is KGHSH and CDR2 is LQKENI. CDR3 residues: CASSQGQGVAFF. CDR3 nucleotide sequence: TGTGCCAGCTCCCAGGGACAGGGAGTTGCTTTCTTT.

This clone appeared once. The chain couples TRBV4-1 to TRBJ1-1; no clear D. The CDR3 consists of 14 residues. Per germline, CDR1 MGHRA and CDR2 YSYEKL. With 4 bases removed from V and 6 bases from J, the gap between germline ends came to 15 bases. As DNA, the CDR3 is TGCGCCAGCAGCCCTCTGATGAGGGTAGCTGAAGCTTTCTTT. Translation: CASSPLMRVAEAFF.

The V gene is TRBV5-1, the J gene TRBJ2-7, with D perhaps TRBD2 (5 bases). The CDR3 extends over 16 amino acids. CDR1 is SGHRS and CDR2 is YFSETQ in the germline V gene. V was clipped by 0 bases and J by 2 bases, with 15 bases between them. For the CDR3, the DNA is TGCGCCAGCAGCTTGGATGGCAGCGGTAGAGCCTACGAGCAGTACTTC. This encodes CASSLDGSGRAYEQYF.

V gene TRBV2 combines with J gene TRBJ1-1, with TRBD1 identical over 7 bases. The CDR3 totals 14 residues. After removal of 6 bases from V and 4 bases from J, the junction contained 8 bases not matched to a gene. Germline V CDR1 and CDR2: SNHLY, FYNNEI. The CDR3 coding sequence is TGTGCCAGCAGGCGACAGGGAACGAGCACTGAAGCTTTCTTT. Amino acids: CASRRQGTSTEAFF.

The rearrangement uses TRBV7-3 and TRBJ2-1; 8 nucleotides line up with TRBD1. Per the germline V gene, CDR1 is SGHTA and CDR2 is FQGTGA. The CDR3 runs to 17 residues. V shed 8 bases and J 6 bases; nucleotides not matched to a gene: 18. This CDR3 reads CASWRLTGRGLANEQFF. CDR3 coding DNA: TGTGCCAGCTGGAGGTTGACGGGCAGGGGGCTGGCCAATGAGCAGTTCTTC.

This chain links TRBV2 with TRBJ1-2; no definite D call. The germline gives CDR1 SNHLY, CDR2 FYNNEI. The CDR3 is made up of 13 amino acids. The ends were cut back, 8 bases at V and 4 bases at J, with 14 bases in the middle. This CDR3 is CASPSTPTYGYTF. CDR3 DNA sequence: TGTGCCAGCCCATCGACACCAACCTATGGCTACACCTTC.

The chain carries TRBV6-1 and TRBJ2-5; D is perhaps TRBD2 (6 bases). V was clipped by 1 base and J by 0 bases, with 18 bases between them. The CDR3 contains 18 residues. CDR1 and CDR2 from the germline V gene are MNHNS and SASEGT. The CDR3 protein is CASSEGRYGGEYQETQYF. The CDR3 DNA is TGTGCCAGCAGTGAAGGCCGATACGGCGGGGAGTACCAAGAGACCCAGTACTTC.

As for this clone: The junction shows a germline mismatch at one end, possibly a read error. V gene TRBV9 combines with J gene TRBJ2-1; maybe TRBD2 (6 bases). There are 14 residues in the CDR3. Germline CDR1 reads SGDLS; CDR2 reads YYNGEE. Here the CDR3 reads CASSGGGVNNGQFF. As DNA, the CDR3 is TGTGCCAGCAGCGGGGGCGGGGTCAACAATGGGCAGTTCTTC.

The chain is built from TRBV28 and TRBJ2-2; 7 bases fit TRBD2. The germline V gene encodes CDR1 MDHEN and CDR2 SYDVKM. CDR3 length equals 13 residues. Trimming removed 4 bases from V and 7 bases from J; junction bases left unmatched: 3. The CDR3 is CASSSREGGELFF. The CDR3 DNA sequence: TGTGCCAGCAGTTCTAGGGAGGGCGGGGAGCTGTTTTTT.

This chain links TRBV6-1 with TRBJ2-3; 8 bases are a match to TRBD1. V gave up 6 bases and J gave up 3 bases; unmatched junction bases: 8. CDR1 and CDR2 (germline): MNHNS, SASEGT. The CDR3 extends over 15 amino acids. DNA for the CDR3: TGTGCCAGCAGGGTAAGACAGGGGAGGACAGATACGCAGTATTTT. Protein product: CASRVRQGRTDTQYF.

This sequence joins TRBV5-5 and TRBJ2-2, with D possibly being TRBD2 (5 bases). The V gene's germline CDR1 is SGHKS and CDR2 YYEKEE (reference sequence). CDR3 length: 17 amino acids. Trimming shortened V by 4 bases and J by 6 bases, and 22 bases separated the two germline ends. CDR3 protein: CASSLDSRVRASGELFF. The CDR3 DNA reads as TGTGCCAGCAGCCTCGATTCGCGGGTGAGGGCATCCGGGGAGCTGTTTTTT.

The J gene is TRBJ2-7, the V gene TRBV6-5, with 9 bases fitting TRBD2. The CDR3 extends over 15 amino acids. V was clipped by 5 bases and J by 3 bases; unmatched bases: 8. The germline gives CDR1 MNHEY, CDR2 SVGAGI. The CDR3 coding sequence is TGTGCCAGCAGTAAGTTGGCTAGCGGGGACTACGAGCAGTACTTC. Translating gives CASSKLASGDYEQYF.

The J gene is TRBJ2-7, the V gene TRBV27; D possibly corresponds to TRBD2 (5 bases). Per germline, CDR1 MNHEY and CDR2 SMNVEV (reference sequence). Trimming removed 4 bases at V and 4 bases at J, with 17 bases between. This CDR3 has 15 residues. The CDR3 coding sequence is TGTGCCAGCAGTTCCCGGCCGGGGTTGGTGTACGAGCAGTACTTC. Protein: CASSSRPGLVYEQYF.

The chain employs TRBV27 and TRBJ2-7; a possible D gene is TRBD1 (6 bases). CDR3 length: 12 residues. The V end was cut by 8 bases, the J end by 2 bases, with 10 bases between. CDR1 is MNHEY and CDR2 is SMNVEV in the germline V gene (reference sequence). In DNA, the CDR3 is TGTGCCAGCGGGACATTTACCTACGAGCAGTACTTC. It is translated as CASGTFTYEQYF.

J is TRBJ2-7 and V is TRBV19; TRBD2 aligns across 11 bases. V gave up 1 base and J gave up 3 bases; unmatched junction bases: 2. The CDR3 runs 15 residues. Per the germline V gene, CDR1 is LNHDA and CDR2 is SQIVND (reference sequence). For the CDR3, the DNA is TGTGCCAGTAGTATAGCTAGCGGGAGGATCTACGAGCAGTACTTC. Translated: CASSIASGRIYEQYF. Full variable domain (missing parts from reference TRBV19 and TRBJ2-7): DGGITQSPKYLFRKEGQNVTLSCEQNLNHDAMYWYRQDPGQGLRLIYYSQIVNDFQKGDIAEGYSVSREKKESFPLTVTSAQKNPTAFYLCASSIASGRIYEQYFGPGTRLTVT.

The V and J genes are TRBV18 and TRBJ2-7, with TRBD1 matching 7 bases. This CDR3 comprises 14 residues. Germline lookup yields CDR1 KGHSH and CDR2 LQKENI. The V gene end was trimmed by 3 bases and the J gene end by 6 bases; junction bases not matched to a gene: 8. The CDR3 DNA reads TGTGCCAGCTCACCCTCAGACAGGGCCGGCGAGCAGTACTTC. Its protein product is CASSPSDRAGEQYF.

The V gene is TRBV7-2, the J gene TRBJ2-7; 12 bases agree with TRBD1. Germline V gene sequence: CDR1 SGHTA, CDR2 FQGNSA. V trimming: 4 bases; J trimming: 3 bases; junction bases outside the gene matches: 7. The CDR3 has 16 residues. The CDR3 loop is CASSSPRDRGLYEQYF. CDR3 bases: TGTGCCAGCAGCTCACCCCGGGACAGGGGGCTCTACGAGCAGTACTTC.

In this sample, this clone turned up once. This sequence joins TRBV4-1 and TRBJ1-1; possibly TRBD1 for D (6 bases). The CDR3 loop spans 13 amino acids. V was shortened by 4 bases and J by 3 bases, with 9 bases between the two germline ends. The V gene's germline CDR1 is MGHRA and CDR2 YSYEKL. The CDR3 region is CASSLTGDTEAFF. CDR3 DNA sequence: TGCGCCAGCAGCCTGACAGGAGACACTGAAGCTTTCTTT.